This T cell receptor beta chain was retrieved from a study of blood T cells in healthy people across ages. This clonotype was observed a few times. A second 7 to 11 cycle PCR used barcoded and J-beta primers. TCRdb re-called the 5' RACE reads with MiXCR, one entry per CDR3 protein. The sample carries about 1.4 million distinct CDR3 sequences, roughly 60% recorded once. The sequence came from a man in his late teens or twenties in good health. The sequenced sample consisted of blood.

The CDR3 protein is CASRDREDLLQYF. In DNA form, the CDR3 reads TGTGCCAGCAGAGACAGGGAGGACTTGCTACAGTACTTC. The rearrangement links TRBV25-1 to TRBJ2-7; possibly TRBD1 for D (7 bases). Germline CDR1 reads MGHDK; CDR2 reads SYGVNS. The length of the CDR3 is 13 residues. Trimming stripped 6 bases from V and 10 bases from J, with 19 bases between.